These T cell receptor beta chains were read from a single sample in a study of cytomegalovirus exposure and HLA in healthy donors. Clones were read by immunoSEQ multiplex PCR, and TCRdb kept only the in-frame ones, dropping some. The sample gives fewer than 200,000 clones, around 75% of which show up once; more than 4% is in the top ten. Sequenced material: PBMCs. The source is a male donor in good health and CMV-seronegative. Both conserved end residues are trimmed from each CDR3. D genes are given only for firm matches.

>TRBV5-5|TRBD1|TRBJ2-1
ASSLGTGNSEQF
>TRBV9|TRBD1|TRBJ2-6
ASSSGQAYSGANVLT
>TRBV6-6|.|TRBJ1-1
ASSYSWQGNTEAF
>TRBV5-4|TRBD1|TRBJ2-7
ASRLGQGAYEQY
>TRBV5-4|TRBD1|TRBJ2-4
ASSHKGQATKNIQY
>TRBV19|.|TRBJ1-1
ASSVQENTEAF
>TRBV5-1|.|TRBJ2-5
ASSPGTRQETQY
>TRBV11-2|TRBD2|TRBJ2-7
ASSLMPQGGYEQY
>TRBV9|.|TRBJ1-5
ASSTLGDSNQPQH
>TRBV15|.|TRBJ1-1
ATSREQPEAF
>TRBV10-3|TRBD2|TRBJ2-3
AISESGRASDTQY
>TRBV27|TRBD2|TRBJ2-7
ASSLGTSANEQY
>TRBV4-3|TRBD1|TRBJ1-2
ASSQDAGGAGYGYT
>TRBV5-1|TRBD1|TRBJ2-3
ASSLLYAPGQGRTDTQY
>TRBV4-2|.|TRBJ1-2
ASSQDTSNYGYT
>TRBV27|TRBD1|TRBJ2-5
ASSWTGAKETQY